These T cell receptor beta chains were read from a single sample in a study of cytomegalovirus exposure and HLA in healthy donors. The repertoire was sequenced with immunoSEQ multiplex PCR; TCRdb's copy has only in-frame clones and lacks some. The sample carries 100,000 to 150,000 clones, about two thirds recorded once. The sample was PBMCs. These receptors all come from a man aged 45 to 65 in good health and CMV-seropositive. CDR3s include the opening cysteine and the closing phenylalanine or tryptophan. Each record gives: J gene, D gene, V gene, clone size, CDR3 DNA, CDR3 protein. A D gene is named only where the DNA matches it firmly. Rows may omit the clone size; those that give it use once, few, many or a size class.

TRBJ2-6 | . | TRBV9 | once | TGTGCCAGCAGCGCTAGCCCCGGGGCCAACGTCCTGACTTTC | CASSASPGANVLTF
TRBJ2-7 | . | TRBV19 | few | TGTGCCAGTAGTGTACAGTCAAGCTCCTACGAGCAGTACTTC | CASSVQSSSYEQYF
TRBJ2-5 | . | TRBV14 | . | TGTGCCAGCAGCCAAGGTCTACTAGCCGGGCAAGAGACCCAGTACTTC | CASSQGLLAGQETQYF
TRBJ2-7 | . | TRBV5-5 | . | TGTGCCAGCAGCTCAAGGGGGGGGGCGGGTGACCTTTATTCCTACGAGCAGTACTTC | CASSSRGGAGDLYSYEQYF
TRBJ2-1 | TRBD2 | TRBV2 | . | TGTGCCAGCAGTGCTAGGTCCACAGGGGGCTGGCGGACTAGCGGGAGGGAATACAATGAGCAGTTCTTC | CASSARSTGGWRTSGREYNEQFF
TRBJ2-7 | TRBD2 | TRBV6-1 | . | TGTGCCAGTGGCCGGGACTACATAGGAAACTACGGGCAGTACTTC | CASGRDYIGNYGQYF
TRBJ1-5 | TRBD1 | TRBV7-2 | . | TGTGCCAGCAGCTTAGGACAGGGAGAGCCCCAGCATTTT | CASSLGQGEPQHF
TRBJ2-7 | TRBD2 | TRBV4-2 | . | TGTGCCAGCAGCCAGACTAGCGGGACCTACGAGCAGTACTTC | CASSQTSGTYEQYF
TRBJ1-5 | . | TRBV15 | . | TGTGCCACCAGCAGAGAAGGGGATCAGCCCCAGCATTTT | CATSREGDQPQHF
TRBJ1-2 | . | TRBV6-5 | . | TGTGCCAGCAGTCCAGGGCTCTATGGCTACACCTTC | CASSPGLYGYTF
TRBJ1-1 | . | TRBV23-1 | . | TGCGCCAGCAGTCAACCCGGTCAGGGAATGGGGACTGAAGCTTTCTTT | CASSQPGQGMGTEAFF
TRBJ2-5 | TRBD2 | TRBV7-9 | . | TGTGCCAGCAGCTTACTAGCGGGGTACCAAGAGACCCAGTACTTC | CASSLLAGYQETQYF
TRBJ1-2 | . | TRBV27 | once | TGTGCCAGCAGTGAGCGGGATTCGGCGGGCTACACCTTC | CASSERDSAGYTF
TRBJ2-5 | TRBD1 | TRBV25-1 | . | TGTGCCAGCAGCAGAGGACAGGGACAAGAGACCCAGTACTTC | CASSRGQGQETQYF
TRBJ1-1 | . | TRBV19 | . | TGTGCCAGTAGTATCGGGGGGCTTCACACTGAAGCTTTCTTT | CASSIGGLHTEAFF
TRBJ1-5 | TRBD1 | TRBV7-9 | . | TGTGCCAGCAGCTTCCCGGGACAGGATCAGCCCCAGCATTTT | CASSFPGQDQPQHF
TRBJ1-5 | TRBD1 | TRBV29-1 | . | TGCAGCGTTGGGGGACAGGGGAACAATCAGCCCCAGCATTTT | CSVGGQGNNQPQHF
TRBJ2-7 | . | TRBV4-3 | . | TGCGCCAGCAGCCAAGATGGAGGATTTGGCGAGCAGTACTTC | CASSQDGGFGEQYF
TRBJ2-7 | . | TRBV5-1 | . | TGCGCCAGCAGCAGGATGGACACGTCCTACGAGCAGTACTTC | CASSRMDTSYEQYF
TRBJ2-3 | TRBD2 | TRBV19 | few | TGTGCCAGTAGGCGGGAGAGGCTAGATACGCAGTATTTT | CASRRERLDTQYF
TRBJ1-5 | . | TRBV9 | . | TGTGCCAGCAGCGTAGGAGTGTCGGGCAATCAGCCCCAGCATTTT | CASSVGVSGNQPQHF
TRBJ1-1 | TRBD1 | TRBV5-4 | . | TGTGCCAGCAGCCCGACAGGGTACGACGAGGCTTTCTTT | CASSPTGYDEAFF
TRBJ1-2 | TRBD1 | TRBV4-3 | hyperexpanded | TGCGCCAGCAGCCAAGACGACCCGACAGGGGATTATGGCTACACCTTC | CASSQDDPTGDYGYTF
TRBJ1-2 | . | TRBV6-1 | once | TGTGCCAGCAGTGAGTGGCAGAACTATGGCTACACCTTC | CASSEWQNYGYTF
TRBJ2-3 | . | TRBV7-9 | . | TGTGCCAGCAGCTTAGCTTTTTTGGGGGGAACAGATACGCAGTATTTT | CASSLAFLGGTDTQYF
TRBJ1-2 | . | TRBV5-6 | . | TGTGCCAGCAGCTTGGGACAGGCCGTAGGGGGCTACACCTTC | CASSLGQAVGGYTF
TRBJ1-2 | . | TRBV4-1 | . | TGCGCCAGCAGCCAAGATGCGACAGTCTATGGCTACACCTTC | CASSQDATVYGYTF
TRBJ1-1 | . | TRBV29-1 | . | TGCAGCGTTGAAGGTGTGGGAGGGTCCCGCTCCTTAAGGGTGACTGAAGCTTTCTTT | CSVEGVGGSRSLRVTEAFF
TRBJ2-3 | TRBD1 | TRBV6-4 | . | TGTGCCAGCAGTGAGACAGGGGACACAGATACGCAGTATTTT | CASSETGDTDTQYF